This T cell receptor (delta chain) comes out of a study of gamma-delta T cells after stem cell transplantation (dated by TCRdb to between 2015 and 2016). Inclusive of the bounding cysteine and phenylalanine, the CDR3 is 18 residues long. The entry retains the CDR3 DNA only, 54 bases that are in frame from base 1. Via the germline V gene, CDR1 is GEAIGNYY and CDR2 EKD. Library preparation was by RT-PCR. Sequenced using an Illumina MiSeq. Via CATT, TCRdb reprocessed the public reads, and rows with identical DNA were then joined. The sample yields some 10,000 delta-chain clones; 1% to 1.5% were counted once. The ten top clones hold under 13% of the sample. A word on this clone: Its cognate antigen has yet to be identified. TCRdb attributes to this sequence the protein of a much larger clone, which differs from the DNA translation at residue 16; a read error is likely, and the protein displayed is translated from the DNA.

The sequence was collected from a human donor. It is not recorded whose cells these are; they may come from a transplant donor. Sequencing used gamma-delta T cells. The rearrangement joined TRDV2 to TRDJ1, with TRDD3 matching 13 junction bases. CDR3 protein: CACDTVGTGGYAGDKPIF. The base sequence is TGTGCCTGTGACACCGTCGGTACTGGGGGATACGCGGGCGATAAACCCATCTTT.